These 10 T cell receptor beta chains originate from one sample sequenced in a study of cytomegalovirus exposure and HLA in healthy donors. The PCR ran on 60 Vbeta and 13 Jbeta primers. Sequenced by immunoSEQ multiplex PCR; TCRdb stores in-frame clones only, minus some. Of fewer than 200,000 clones listed, roughly 78% are singletons. Specimen: PBMCs. The receptors originated from a middle-aged woman in good health and CMV-seronegative.

V gene TRBV7-9 combines with J gene TRBJ2-1, with a possible D match to TRBD2 (5 bases). V shed 3 bases and J shed 4 bases, with 13 bases lying between them. CDR1 is SEHNR and CDR2 is FQNEAQ in the germline V gene (reference sequence). This CDR3 region has 15 residues. CDR3 nucleotide sequence: TGTGCCAGCAGCTTTGGGAGCGGAGATTACAATGAGCAGTTCTTC. This sequence encodes CASSFGSGDYNEQFF. The variable domain in full, completed from reference TRBV7-9 and TRBJ2-1, reads DTGVSQNPRHKITKRGQNVTFRCDPISEHNRLYWYRQTLGQGPEFLTYFQNEAQLEKSRLLSDRFSAERPKGSFSTLEIQRTEQGDSAMYLCASSFGSGDYNEQFFGPGTRLTVL.

The V gene is TRBV15, the J gene TRBJ1-2; 8 nucleotides align to TRBD1. Germline loops: CDR1 LNHNV, CDR2 YYDKDF (reference sequence). V gave up 5 bases and J gave up 2 bases; unmatched junction bases: 7. This CDR3 has 15 residues. The CDR3 DNA follows: TGTGCCACCAGCCCAGGGGGCGGGCGGAACTATGGCTACACCTTC. Its protein is CATSPGGGRNYGYTF.

The V call is TRBV28, the J call TRBJ2-1, with TRBD2 identical over 8 bases. Germline V CDR1 and CDR2: MDHEN, SYDVKM. The CDR3 has 15 residues. V was clipped by 3 bases and J by 6 bases; unmatched bases: 7. CDR3 residues: CASSLPGLGPNEQFF. CDR3 DNA: TGTGCCAGCAGTTTGCCGGGACTAGGACCCAATGAGCAGTTCTTC.

This clone showed up just a few times. The V call is TRBV2, the J call TRBJ2-2, with 7 bases aligning to TRBD2. Unmatched junction bases numbered 3, after V lost 7 bases and J lost 1 base. The CDR3 covers 14 residues. Germline V lookup: CDR1 SNHLY, CDR2 FYNNEI. CDR3 sequence (DNA): TGTGCCAGCATATCTAGCGGGAACACCGGGGAGCTGTTTTTT. It encodes CASISSGNTGELFF. Full variable domain (outside the CDR3, taken from reference TRBV2 and TRBJ2-2): EPEVTQTPSHQVTQMGQEVILRCVPISNHLYFYWYRQILGQKVEFLVSFYNNEISEKSEIFDDQFSVERPDGSNFTLKIRSTKLEDSAMYFCASISSGNTGELFFGEGSRLTVL.

This clone has more than one count but fewer than ten. The CDR3 reads CASSQGGQGGTEAFF. CDR3 coding DNA: TGCGCCAGCAGCCAAGGTGGACAGGGGGGTACTGAAGCTTTCTTT. This chain joins TRBV4-1 and TRBJ1-1; 10 nucleotides align to TRBD1. The germline V gene has CDR1 MGHRA and CDR2 YSYEKL. The CDR3 sequence is 15 residues long. V was pared by 1 base and J by 5 bases, with 4 bases of the junction left unmatched.

The rearrangement links TRBV5-6 to TRBJ2-5; tentative D call: TRBD2 (5 bases). The CDR3 spans 14 residues. In germline, CDR1 is SGHDT, CDR2 YYEEEE. Trimming shortened V by 0 bases and J by 7 bases, and 13 bases separated the two germline ends. The CDR3 sequence is CASSLAGPRGTQYF. CDR3 nucleotide sequence: TGTGCCAGCAGCTTGGCTGGGCCCCGGGGGACCCAGTACTTC.

The chain couples TRBV6-5 to TRBJ2-1; D is ambiguous. Trimming cost V 2 bases and J 4 bases, with 9 bases left between them. Germline V gene lookup returns CDR1 MNHEY and CDR2 SVGAGI. The CDR3 sequence is 14 residues long. This CDR3 reads CASSYGQAYNEQFF. CDR3 bases: TGTGCCAGCAGTTACGGGCAGGCTTACAATGAGCAGTTCTTC.

This clone was detected only a few times. The chain couples TRBV4-1 to TRBJ2-6; TRBD2 might be the D (6 bases). V gave up 4 bases and J gave up 0 bases, with 19 bases separating them. Germline V CDR1 and CDR2: MGHRA, YSYEKL. The CDR3 is 19 amino acids. In DNA, the CDR3 is TGCGCCAGCAGCCGCGAAGGCGGGGAGTTGAGCTCTGGGGCCAACGTCCTGACTTTC. The encoded protein is CASSREGGELSSGANVLTF.

V gene TRBV6-1 combines with J gene TRBJ2-3; a possible D gene is TRBD2 (5 bases). The germline V gene encodes CDR1 MNHNS and CDR2 SASEGT. CDR3 length: 16 residues. Trimming removed 1 base from V and 2 bases from J, with 13 bases in between. The CDR3 here is CASSEVPSGATDTQYF. CDR3 in DNA: TGTGCCAGCAGTGAAGTGCCAAGCGGAGCCACAGATACGCAGTATTTT.

The CDR3 DNA reads as TGTGCCAGCAGCACAAGGGACAGGGGATCGGACATTCAGTACTTC. Translating gives CASSTRDRGSDIQYF. The gene calls are TRBV9 and TRBJ2-4, with TRBD1 matching over 10 bases. CDR1 is SGDLS and CDR2 is YYNGEE in the germline V gene. This CDR3 is 15 amino acids long. V lost 4 bases to trimming and J lost 8 bases; unmatched junction nucleotides: 9. Full variable domain (outside the CDR3, taken from reference TRBV9 and TRBJ2-4): DSGVTQTPKHLITATGQRVTLRCSPRSGDLSVYWYQQSLDQGLQFLIQYYNGEERAKGNILERFSAQQFPDLHSELNLSSLELGDSALYFCASSTRDRGSDIQYFGAGTRLSVL.